The rows below give T cell receptor beta chains drawn from one sample of a study of T cell repertoires in cytomegalovirus infection. One entry per CDR3 protein, called by TCRdb with MiXCR from the reads. The profile shows about 76,000 distinct CDR3 sequences, roughly 3.5% of them singletons. Specimen: PBMCs. These receptors were obtained from a human donor in good health (CMV status not recorded). Some clones in this sample may be carry-over from other donors' samples. The CDR3 runs from the conserved cysteine through the conserved F or W. D genes are given only for firm matches. Size tells how often a clone was seen (once, few, many) or the class of an expanded clone, and some rows leave it out.

clone_size	cdr3_length	v_call	j_call	d_call	cdr3_nt	cdr3_aa
many	15	TRBV7-3	TRBJ1-5	NA	TGTGCCAGCAGCCGAACCGGGACACCAGATCAGCCCCAGCATTTT	CASSRTGTPDQPQHF
many	20	TRBV2	TRBJ2-5	TRBD1	TGTGCCAGCAGTGAAGCGCTCTGGGCTGGCGTACAGGGGTACCAAGAGACCCAGTACTTC	CASSEALWAGVQGYQETQYF
many	15	TRBV11-2	TRBJ1-3	NA	TGTGCCAGCAGCTTAGGGGGGAATGCTGGAAACACCATATATTTT	CASSLGGNAGNTIYF
many	14	TRBV20-1	TRBJ1-6	TRBD1	TGCAGTGCCAGCCCGGGACAGGGGACACCACCCCTCCACTTT	CSASPGQGTPPLHF
many	14	TRBV2	TRBJ1-5	NA	TGTGCCAGCAGTGATCAAACAGCCGATCAGCCCCAGCATTTT	CASSDQTADQPQHF
many	15	TRBV2	TRBJ1-5	NA	TGTGCCAGCAGTGAACGGGCAGGGCTCAATCAGCCCCAGCATTTT	CASSERAGLNQPQHF
many	11	TRBV12-3/TRBV12-4	TRBJ1-4	NA	TGTGCCAGCAGTTGGAATGAAAAACTGTTTTTT	CASSWNEKLFF
many	13	TRBV4-1	TRBJ2-1	NA	TGCGCCAGCAGCCAAGTTACGCCCCTTGAGCAGTTCTTC	CASSQVTPLEQFF
many	16	TRBV6-1	TRBJ2-5	TRBD1	TGTGCCAGCAGGGGCCTGGGACAGGTTCGGCGAGAGACCCAGTACTTC	CASRGLGQVRRETQYF
many	13	TRBV7-2	TRBJ2-7	TRBD2	TGTGCCAGCAGCTCCGGACTAGCGAACGAGCAGTACTTC	CASSSGLANEQYF
many	13	TRBV4-1	TRBJ1-2	NA	TGCGCCAGCAGCCAAGAAGAAAACTATGGCTACACCTTC	CASSQEENYGYTF
many	16	TRBV7-8	TRBJ1-3	NA	TGTGCCAGCAGCTTCCCTAGGAGGGGTCGTGGAAACACCATATATTTT	CASSFPRRGRGNTIYF
many	15	TRBV28	TRBJ2-5	TRBD2	TGTGCCAGCAGCAGCCTGTCTAGCGGGCCGGGGACCCAGTACTTC	CASSSLSSGPGTQYF
many	17	TRBV6-5	TRBJ1-6	NA	TGTGCCAGCACCCGTATCGCGGGGGCCCTAAATAATTCACCCCTCCACTTT	CASTRIAGALNNSPLHF
many	15	TRBV7-8	TRBJ1-4	NA	TGTGCCAGCAGCAGAGAGGGGACCCTTAATGAAAAACTGTTTTTT	CASSREGTLNEKLFF
many	14	TRBV20-1	TRBJ2-7	TRBD2	TGCAGTGCACATCCGACTAAGCGGGGATACGAGCAGTACTTC	CSAHPTKRGYEQYF
many	19	TRBV12-3/TRBV12-4	TRBJ1-2	NA	TGTGCCAGCAGTTTTTGGCCCCGGGCAGGCCTTCTGAATAACTATGGCTACACCTTC	CASSFWPRAGLLNNYGYTF
many	16	TRBV24-1	TRBJ1-5	TRBD1	TGTGCCACCAGTGATCAAAATCAGGGGGGCGGTCAGCCCCAGCATTTT	CATSDQNQGGGQPQHF
many	15	TRBV20-1	TRBJ2-3	NA	TGCAGTGCTAGAGGCCCTAGTTGGGGTTCAGATACGCAGTATTTT	CSARGPSWGSDTQYF
many	16	TRBV7-9	TRBJ1-1	TRBD1	TGTGCCAGCAGCTTAGATCAGGGGGCGCAGGTCACTGAAGCTTTCTTT	CASSLDQGAQVTEAFF
many	12	TRBV7-3	TRBJ2-1	TRBD2	TGTGCCAGCAGCTCGTCTAGCGGTGAGCAGTTCTTC	CASSSSSGEQFF
many	11	TRBV12-3/TRBV12-4	TRBJ1-1	NA	TGTGCCAGCAGTTTAGGTACAGAAACTTTCTTT	CASSLGTETFF
many	13	TRBV7-9	TRBJ2-4	NA	TGTGCCAGCAGCTTAGAGGGGACGAACATTCAGTACTTC	CASSLEGTNIQYF
many	13	TRBV19	TRBJ1-5	NA	TGTGCCAGTAGCAGGAGCCCAAATCAGCCCCAGCATTTT	CASSRSPNQPQHF
many	15	TRBV25-1	TRBJ1-3	TRBD1	TGTGCCAGCAGTGAGTGGACAGGGGCTGGAAACACCATATATTTT	CASSEWTGAGNTIYF
many	21	TRBV7-8	TRBJ1-1	NA	TGTGCCAGCAGCCCGAAACGTTTTGGCGAGGGAAAAACGCGCTTGAACACTGAAGCTTTCTTT	CASSPKRFGEGKTRLNTEAFF
many	15	TRBV7-2	TRBJ1-1	TRBD1	TGTGCCAGCAGCGGCCGGTACAGGGGCTACACTGAAGCTTTCTTT	CASSGRYRGYTEAFF
many	15	TRBV29-1	TRBJ2-3	NA	TGCAGCGCGAAAGAGGACCCCGGGCACACAGATACGCAGTATTTT	CSAKEDPGHTDTQYF
many	15	TRBV7-2	TRBJ2-1	NA	TGTGCCAGCAGCTTAGCGGGTCACTCCTACAATGAGCAGTTCTTC	CASSLAGHSYNEQFF
many	15	TRBV5-4	TRBJ2-1	NA	TGTGCCAGCAGCTCGGAAGGGGCCAACTACAATGAGCAGTTCTTC	CASSSEGANYNEQFF
few	15	TRBV11-2	TRBJ2-5	TRBD2	TGTGCCAGCAGCCCGACTAGCGGGGGGCTAGAGACCCAGTACTTC	CASSPTSGGLETQYF
many	14	TRBV12-3/TRBV12-4	TRBJ1-1	TRBD1	TGTGCCAGCAGGAGGACAGGGACGAACACTGAAGCTTTCTTT	CASRRTGTNTEAFF
many	15	TRBV2	TRBJ1-5	NA	TGTGCCAGCAGTGAAGGGGGGCCCGGCAATCAGCCCCAGCATTTT	CASSEGGPGNQPQHF
many	13	TRBV2	TRBJ1-5	NA	TGTGCCAGCAACAGGGAGAGCAATCAGCCCCAGCATTTT	CASNRESNQPQHF
many	13	TRBV12-5	TRBJ1-1	NA	TGTGCTAGGCCCAGACAGATGAACACTGAAGCTTTCTTT	CARPRQMNTEAFF
NA	15	TRBV6-5	TRBJ1-5	TRBD1	TGTGCCAGCAGTGGGGACAGTGGGGGCAATCAGCCCCAGCATTTT	CASSGDSGGNQPQHF
NA	14	TRBV7-2	TRBJ1-4	NA	TGTGCCAGCAGCTTTATAGGGTCTCAGGAAAAACTGTTCTTT	CASSFIGSQEKLFF
many	15	TRBV28	TRBJ2-1	NA	TGTGCCAGCAGTTTAATACTGAATTCCTACAATGAGCAGTTCTTC	CASSLILNSYNEQFF
many	14	TRBV6-2/TRBV6-3	TRBJ1-1	NA	TGTGCCAGCATTTTTTCCGGGACGAACACTGAAGCTTTCTTT	CASIFSGTNTEAFF
NA	15	TRBV28	TRBJ2-1	TRBD2	TGTGCCAGCAGGCCCGGGACTAGGGGCCACAATGAGCAGTTCTTC	CASRPGTRGHNEQFF
many	15	TRBV7-2	TRBJ2-1	TRBD2	TGTGCCAGCAGTTTGTTGGGCGCGGGGGGGGGTGAGCAGTTCTTC	CASSLLGAGGGEQFF
many	12	TRBV12-3/TRBV12-4	TRBJ1-5	NA	TGTGCCAGCAGTAGAGAAGAAGGGCCCCAGCATTTT	CASSREEGPQHF
many	12	TRBV7-3	TRBJ2-3	NA	TGTGCCAGCAGCTTTATCCAAGATACGCAGTATTTT	CASSFIQDTQYF
many	14	TRBV18	TRBJ2-7	NA	TGTGCCAGCTCACCGGGTCGGCAGTCCTACGAGCAGTACTTC	CASSPGRQSYEQYF
many	14	TRBV7-2	TRBJ2-2	NA	TGTGCCAGCAGCGCACGCCCTTACCCCGGGGAGCTGTTTTTT	CASSARPYPGELFF
many	13	TRBV28	TRBJ2-7	TRBD1	TGTGCCAGCACGGGACAGGGGGCAGTCGAGCAGTACTTC	CASTGQGAVEQYF
many	11	TRBV6-8	TRBJ1-1	NA	TGTGCCAGCAGAGGAGGAACTGAAGCTTTCTTT	CASRGGTEAFF
many	14	TRBV5-5	TRBJ1-4	NA	TGTGCCAGCAGCCCGGAGGCGGTAAATGAAAAACTGTTTTTT	CASSPEAVNEKLFF
medium-sized	14	TRBV7-8	TRBJ2-1	TRBD2	TGTGCCAGCAGCTTAGTGCGGGGGATGAATGAGCAGTTCTTC	CASSLVRGMNEQFF
many	14	TRBV7-2	TRBJ1-1	TRBD1	TGTGCCAGCAGTCGGACAGGGGGGAACACTGAAGCTTTCTTT	CASSRTGGNTEAFF
many	18	TRBV30	TRBJ2-5	TRBD2	TGTGCCTGGAGTGTAGCCCGGACTAGCGGGGGGGCCCTAGAGACCCAGTACTTC	CAWSVARTSGGALETQYF
many	19	TRBV7-2	TRBJ2-1	TRBD2	TGTGCCAGCAGCTTAAGGGCTAGCGGGGGGGAGCAATGGGGGAATGAGCAGTTCTTC	CASSLRASGGEQWGNEQFF
many	16	TRBV19	TRBJ1-1	TRBD1	TGTGCCAGTAGTCCCTCGACAGGGCACCTGAACACTGAAGCTTTCTTT	CASSPSTGHLNTEAFF
many	12	TRBV20-1	TRBJ2-7	NA	TGCAGTGCTAGGGGGTGGGGGCGCGAGCAGTACTTC	CSARGWGREQYF
few	12	TRBV10-3	TRBJ1-1	NA	TGTGCCACGGAAAACGTTAACACTGAAGCTTTCTTT	CATENVNTEAFF